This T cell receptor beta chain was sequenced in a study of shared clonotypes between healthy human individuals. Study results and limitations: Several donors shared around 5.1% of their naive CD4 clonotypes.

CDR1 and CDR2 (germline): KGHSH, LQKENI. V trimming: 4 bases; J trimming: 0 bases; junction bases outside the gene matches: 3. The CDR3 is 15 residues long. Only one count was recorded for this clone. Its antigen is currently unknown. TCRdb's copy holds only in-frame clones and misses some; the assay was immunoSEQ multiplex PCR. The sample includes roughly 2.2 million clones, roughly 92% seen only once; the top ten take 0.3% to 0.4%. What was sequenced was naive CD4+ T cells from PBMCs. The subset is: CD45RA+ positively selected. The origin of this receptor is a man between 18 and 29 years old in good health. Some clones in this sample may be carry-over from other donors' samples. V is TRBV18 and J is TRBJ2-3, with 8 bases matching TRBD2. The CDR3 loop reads CASSQSGSSTDTQYF. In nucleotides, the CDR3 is TGTGCCAGCTCACAAAGCGGGAGTAGCACAGATACGCAGTATTTT.